A selection of T cell receptor beta chains follows, all from one sample in a study of blood T cell repertoires in COVID-19. Assay: immunoSEQ multiplex PCR; the TCRdb copy retains only in-frame clones and omits some. The table includes some 150,000 clones, approximately 80% detected once. The sequencing input was peripheral blood. The receptors here all came from a man aged 60 to 69 with active or convalescent COVID-19. Both conserved end residues are part of each CDR3. D genes are given only for firm matches. Not every row has a clone size; where given, it reads once, few, many or a size class.

>TRBD1|TRBJ1-1|12|few|TRBV19
CASRIQGTEAFF
TGTGCCAGTAGAATACAGGGGACTGAAGCTTTCTTT
>.|TRBJ2-2|13|.|TRBV6-5
CANRRESTGELFF
TGTGCCAACCGGAGGGAGAGCACCGGGGAGCTGTTTTTT
>.|TRBJ2-7|15|.|TRBV7-9
CASTPQASELYKQYF
TGTGCCAGCACCCCCCAGGCTAGCGAGCTCTACAAGCAGTACTTC
>TRBD2|TRBJ2-2|16|.|TRBV18
CASSPSTSWNTGELFF
TGTGCCAGCTCTCCTTCGACTAGCTGGAACACCGGGGAGCTGTTTTTT
>.|TRBJ2-7|15|.|TRBV9
CASSPAGGDSYEQYF
TGTGCCAGCAGCCCCGCTGGCGGGGACTCCTACGAGCAGTACTTC
>.|TRBJ2-5|11|.|TRBV5-1
CASSRQETQYF
TGCGCCAGCAGCCGTCAAGAGACCCAGTACTTC
>.|TRBJ2-5|15|once|TRBV6-5
CASSTGNRDLVTQYF
TGTGCCAGCAGCACCGGAAACAGGGACCTGGTGACCCAGTACTTC
>TRBD2|TRBJ2-3|17|.|TRBV7-2
CASSSYSSGVSTDTQYF
TGTGCCAGCAGCTCCTATTCAAGCGGGGTTAGCACAGATACGCAGTATTTT
>.|TRBJ1-2|14|.|TRBV6-5
CASSYSQANYGYTF
TGTGCCAGCAGTTACTCTCAGGCTAACTATGGCTACACCTTC
>TRBD1|TRBJ1-1|15|.|TRBV6-5
CASRTLQGADTEAFF
TGTGCCAGCAGGACTTTACAGGGGGCGGACACTGAAGCTTTCTTT